Listed below are T cell receptor beta chains from one sample, sequenced in a study of identical twins. TCRdb independently ran MiXCR on the 5' RACE reads; one entry per CDR3 protein. The data hold roughly 540,000 distinct CDR3 sequences, with roughly a fifth observed a single time. These records were also assigned to another study, of T cells expressing NK-cell markers.

Sequences were obtained from CD4+ T cells sorted from blood. These receptors originate from a woman under 30 in good health. Both conserved end residues are part of each CDR3. The D gene is left open where the match is weak. Size is omitted from some rows. Given values are once, few, many or a class for expanded clones.

TRBD1,-,TRBV7-2,TRBJ2-1,TGTGCCAGCAGCGCGGACAGGGGGTTGTTCTTC,CASSADRGLFF
-,few,TRBV20-1,TRBJ2-3,TGCAGTGCTAAGGGTCCAGTCACAGATACGCAGTATTTT,CSAKGPVTDTQYF
-,few,TRBV20-1,TRBJ2-7,TGCAGTGCTTTACTGGGGCGGACCTACGAGCAGTACTTC,CSALLGRTYEQYF
-,-,TRBV5-1,TRBJ2-1,TGCGCCAGCAGCTTGGGGTCGGCAGGGAATGAGCAGTTCTTC,CASSLGSAGNEQFF
TRBD2,-,TRBV2,TRBJ2-1,TGTGCCACCACGAGCGGGAGCTCCTCCTACAATGAGCAGTTCTTC,CATTSGSSSYNEQFF
-,many,TRBV5-6,TRBJ1-1,TGTGCCAGCACATTGGGGTTGGGGCCCAGGACTGAAGCTTTCTTT,CASTLGLGPRTEAFF
-,-,TRBV19,TRBJ1-5,TGTGCCAGTAGTCCCATTGTAGGGTATAGCAATCAGCCCCAGCATTTT,CASSPIVGYSNQPQHF
TRBD2,-,TRBV7-3,TRBJ2-5,TGTGCCAGCAGCCCCGGGACTAGCGGGGGGGAGGAAGAGACCCAGTACTTC,CASSPGTSGGEEETQYF
-,many,TRBV12-3/TRBV12-4,TRBJ2-2,TGTGCCAGCAGTTTGAGGGAAACCGGGGAGCTGTTTTTT,CASSLRETGELFF
-,few,TRBV11-3,TRBJ2-3,TGTGCCAGCAGCGAGTACAGCTACACAGATACGCAGTATTTT,CASSEYSYTDTQYF
-,-,TRBV6-1,TRBJ2-3,TGTGCCAGCATAAGATACGGGGGGCGAGGGTCAGATACGCAGTATTTT,CASIRYGGRGSDTQYF
-,few,TRBV19,TRBJ1-5,TGTGCCAGTAGTATCCCGGGCCCAAAAGGGCCCCAGCATTTT,CASSIPGPKGPQHF
TRBD2,-,TRBV27,TRBJ2-3,TGTGCCAGCAGTTTAATATCTAGCGGGAGTTTCCTTACAGATACGCAGTATTTT,CASSLISSGSFLTDTQYF
-,-,TRBV7-2,TRBJ1-6,TGTGCCAGCAGCAGATCCGGAGGGAGCTCCTATAATTCACCCCTCCACTTT,CASSRSGGSSYNSPLHF
-,few,TRBV4-3,TRBJ2-2,TGCGCCAGCAGATCAGGTTATGACGGGGAGCTGTTTTTT,CASRSGYDGELFF
-,-,TRBV20-1,TRBJ1-1,TGCAGTGCTAGAGAGGGGGCCAACACTGAAGCTTTCTTT,CSAREGANTEAFF
TRBD1,-,TRBV6-1,TRBJ2-3,TGTGCCAGCAGTCGAACGGGACAGGCTAGCACAGATACGCAGTATTTT,CASSRTGQASTDTQYF
TRBD1,few,TRBV12-3/TRBV12-4,TRBJ1-5,TGTGCCAGCAGTTTTGACCGGGACAGGGGAATAGGTCAGCCCCAGCATTTT,CASSFDRDRGIGQPQHF
TRBD2,-,TRBV2,TRBJ2-1,TGTGCCAGCAATATTCCAGGGACTAGCGGGAGTGGGGGCTCCTACAATGAGCAGTTCTTC,CASNIPGTSGSGGSYNEQFF
TRBD1,few,TRBV20-1,TRBJ1-2,TGCAGTGCGACAACAGGGGCTAACTATGGCTACACCTTC,CSATTGANYGYTF
-,-,TRBV7-8,TRBJ1-1,TGTGCCAGCAGCTCTTACAGGGAAGACACTGAAGCTTTCTTT,CASSSYREDTEAFF
TRBD2,few,TRBV20-1,TRBJ2-7,TGCAGTGCTAGTGGGGGGGAGGGCGGCGAGCAGTACTTC,CSASGGEGGEQYF
-,many,TRBV6-5,TRBJ1-3,TGTGCCAGCAGTTACGCAGCCAGCTCTGGAAACACCATATATTTT,CASSYAASSGNTIYF
TRBD2,-,TRBV12-3/TRBV12-4,TRBJ2-4,TGTGCCAGCACCTCCGGGACTAGGAGCCGAAACATTCAGTACTTC,CASTSGTRSRNIQYF
-,few,TRBV7-2,TRBJ2-1,TGTGCCAGCAGCGTCGTTAGCGGAAGCTCCTACAATGAGCAGTTCTTC,CASSVVSGSSYNEQFF
-,few,TRBV20-1,TRBJ2-3,TGCAGTGCTAGTTTGGTGACCCCAGCCGATACGCAGTATTTT,CSASLVTPADTQYF
-,few,TRBV20-1,TRBJ2-7,TGCAGTGCCCGCGGACTGATCTACGAGCAGTACTTC,CSARGLIYEQYF
-,many,TRBV6-5,TRBJ2-2,TGTGCCAGCCACCGCGGCGGGGAGCTGTTTTTT,CASHRGGELFF
-,many,TRBV3-1,TRBJ2-5,TGTGCCAGCAGCCAAGCTTTTTCATTCCAAGAGACCCAGTACTTC,CASSQAFSFQETQYF
TRBD1,-,TRBV20-1,TRBJ1-5,TGCAGTGCACATACCGGGACAGGGAGAGGTCAGCCCCAGCATTTT,CSAHTGTGRGQPQHF
-,few,TRBV5-1,TRBJ2-2,TGCGCCAGCAGCACGGACACAAACACCGGGGAGCTGTTTTTT,CASSTDTNTGELFF
TRBD1,few,TRBV12-3/TRBV12-4,TRBJ2-7,TGTGCCAGCAGTTTAGAGGGGGCGAAGAGCTCCTACGAGCAGTACTTC,CASSLEGAKSSYEQYF
TRBD2,-,TRBV6-1,TRBJ2-3,TGTGCCAGCAGTCCCGAGCCGGGACTAGCGGGAGAAGATACGCAGTATTTT,CASSPEPGLAGEDTQYF
-,-,TRBV6-2/TRBV6-3,TRBJ2-1,TGTGCCAGCACCGCCGGGATGGTCCGGGGGTACAATGAGCAGTTCTTC,CASTAGMVRGYNEQFF
-,-,TRBV11-2,TRBJ2-7,TGTGCCAGCAGCGCCGGTCGAACCAGCGAGCAGTACTTC,CASSAGRTSEQYF
-,-,TRBV7-9,TRBJ1-1,TGTGCCAGCAGCCGTGGAGGGGGGACTGAAGCTTTCTTT,CASSRGGGTEAFF
-,-,TRBV7-3,TRBJ2-2,TGTGCCAGCAGCACCCAGCCAGGAACCGGGGAGCTGTTTTTT,CASSTQPGTGELFF
TRBD2,-,TRBV20-1,TRBJ2-1,TGCAGTGCTAGGACTAGCGGGCTCTACAATGAGCAGTTCTTC,CSARTSGLYNEQFF
TRBD1,-,TRBV10-3,TRBJ1-1,TGTGCCACCCGGACAGGCGGGCCTGAAGCTTTCTTT,CATRTGGPEAFF
-,-,TRBV10-3,TRBJ1-4,TGTGCTAGCAGTTCCGCAGGCGGGAATGAAAAACTGTTTTTT,CASSSAGGNEKLFF
-,-,TRBV29-1,TRBJ2-3,TGCAGCGTTGAGCCCGGGACTAGCACAGATACGCAGTATTTT,CSVEPGTSTDTQYF
TRBD2,many,TRBV20-1,TRBJ2-7,TGCAGTGCCGAGGGACTAGCTGGCTACGAGCAGTACTTC,CSAEGLAGYEQYF
-,few,TRBV12-3/TRBV12-4,TRBJ2-6,TGTGCCAGCAGTTTATGGGGCTCTGGGGCCAACGTCCTGACTTTC,CASSLWGSGANVLTF
TRBD2,few,TRBV25-1,TRBJ2-3,TGTGCCAGCAGTCCGGGACTAGGGCCCACAGATACGCAGTATTTT,CASSPGLGPTDTQYF
-,many,TRBV7-2,TRBJ2-3,TGTGCCAGCAGCTTAGGCCCGATACAGGATACGCAGTATTTT,CASSLGPIQDTQYF
TRBD1,-,TRBV5-1,TRBJ2-1,TGCGCCAGCAGCTTCTCGGACAGGGATTACAATGAGCAGTTCTTC,CASSFSDRDYNEQFF
-,-,TRBV11-3,TRBJ2-2,TGTGCCAGCAGCTTAGGCCAGATATCGAACACCGGGGAGCTGTTTTTT,CASSLGQISNTGELFF
TRBD2,once,TRBV10-2,TRBJ2-4,TGCGCCAGCAGTGAGTCGGGAGCGAGCGGGAGTGCCAAAAACATTCAGTACTTC,CASSESGASGSAKNIQYF
-,-,TRBV20-1,TRBJ2-7,TGCAGTGCTAACGACCAGGGGACCCACTACGAGCAGTACTTC,CSANDQGTHYEQYF
-,many,TRBV15,TRBJ1-1,TGTGCCTCCCGTGACCGGGCAGGGACTGAAGCTTTCTTT,CASRDRAGTEAFF
-,few,TRBV20-1,TRBJ2-7,TGCAGTGCTATGGACAACTACGAGCAGTACTTC,CSAMDNYEQYF
-,few,TRBV5-1,TRBJ2-3,TGCGCCAGCAGCCTTCTAACCCCGGGCGCAGATACGCAGTATTTT,CASSLLTPGADTQYF
-,-,TRBV20-1,TRBJ1-1,TGCAGTGCGGTGAGGGGAGTGGACACTGAAGCTTTCTTT,CSAVRGVDTEAFF
TRBD2,few,TRBV12-3/TRBV12-4,TRBJ2-1,TGTGCCAGCAGTTTAGCGCTTCGACTAGCGGGAGGTAATGCCTACAATGAGCAGTTCTTC,CASSLALRLAGGNAYNEQFF
-,few,TRBV5-1,TRBJ2-1,TGCGCCAGCAGCTTGGGTGGCCAGGCGCATCCGTTCTTC,CASSLGGQAHPFF
-,many,TRBV12-3/TRBV12-4,TRBJ1-2,TGTGCCAGCAGCCCAAGGGAAGGGCGGTCCTATGGCTACACCTTC,CASSPREGRSYGYTF
TRBD2,few,TRBV3-1,TRBJ2-7,TGTGCCAGCAGCCGGGCCGGGACTAGCTACGAGCAGTACTTC,CASSRAGTSYEQYF
-,few,TRBV29-1,TRBJ1-1,TGCAGCGTTACCGGGACGGACACTGAAGCTTTCTTT,CSVTGTDTEAFF
-,-,TRBV20-1,TRBJ1-1,TGCAGTGCTAGAGAGGACGGGCTAGGAGCTTTCTTT,CSAREDGLGAFF